What follows describes a single T cell receptor (beta chain). The antigen is not known. Germline CDR1 SGHRS, CDR2 YFSETQ. V lost 0 bases and J lost 4, with 8 bases in between. The length of the CDR3 is 14 residues. The data derive from a study of cytomegalovirus exposure and HLA in healthy donors. This PCR relied on a set of 60 Vbeta primers and 13 Jbeta primers. Only in-frame clones appear in the TCRdb table, and some are missing; sequencing was by immunoSEQ multiplex PCR. The sample includes 95,000 to 150,000 clones, roughly 80% of them seen just once. Study-wide results and caveats: Researchers reported from a later analysis that most CMV-associated TCR beta chains appeared HLA-restricted. It is likely that the observed cluster of highly shared sequence variants was a sequencing artifact.

Material for sequencing was PBMCs. This TCR derives from a man in his thirties or forties in good health and CMV-seronegative. The V gene is TRBV5-1, the J gene TRBJ1-5, with D hard to call. The CDR3 DNA follows: TGCGCCAGCAGCTTGGGTACAGTTAATCAGCCCCAGCATTTT. It translates to CASSLGTVNQPQHF.